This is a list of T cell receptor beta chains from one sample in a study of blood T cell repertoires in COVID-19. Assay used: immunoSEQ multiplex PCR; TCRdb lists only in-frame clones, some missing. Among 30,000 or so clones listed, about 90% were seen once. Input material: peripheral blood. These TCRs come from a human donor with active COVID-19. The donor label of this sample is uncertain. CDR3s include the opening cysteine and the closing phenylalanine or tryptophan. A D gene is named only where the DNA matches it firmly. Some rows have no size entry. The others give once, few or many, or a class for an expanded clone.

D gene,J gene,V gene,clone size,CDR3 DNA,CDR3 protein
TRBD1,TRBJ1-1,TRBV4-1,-,TGCGCCAGCAGCCAACCCATCCAGGGGGAAAACACTGAAGCTTTCTTT,CASSQPIQGENTEAFF
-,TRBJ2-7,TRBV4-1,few,TGCGCCAGCAGCCAAGACCCTAGCTCCTACGAGCAGTACTTC,CASSQDPSSYEQYF
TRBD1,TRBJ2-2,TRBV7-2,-,TGTGCCAGCGGGACGGACAGGGCCTTTAACACCGGGGAGCTGTTTTTT,CASGTDRAFNTGELFF
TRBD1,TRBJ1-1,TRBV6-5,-,TGTGCCAGCAGGCAGGGGGCAGGTCCTGAAGCTTTCTTT,CASRQGAGPEAFF
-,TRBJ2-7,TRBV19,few,TGTGCCAGTAGCGGGGTCACCTTCTACGAGCAGTACTTC,CASSGVTFYEQYF
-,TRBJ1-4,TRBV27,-,TGTGCCAGCAGTTTATTCGGGTCGACTAATGAAAAACTGTTTTTT,CASSLFGSTNEKLFF
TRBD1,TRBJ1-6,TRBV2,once,TGTGCCAGCACCCTGACAGGGACAAATTCACCCCTCCACTTT,CASTLTGTNSPLHF
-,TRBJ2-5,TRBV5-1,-,TGCGCCAGCAGCTTGTATCCTGAAGCAGAGACCCAGTACTTC,CASSLYPEAETQYF
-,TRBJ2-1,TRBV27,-,TGTGCCAGCACCCTCGGAGGGCGGTACAATGAGCAGTTCTTC,CASTLGGRYNEQFF
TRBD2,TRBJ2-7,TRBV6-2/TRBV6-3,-,TGTGCCAGCAGTTTCGGGAGCGGGAGCTACGAGCAGTACTTC,CASSFGSGSYEQYF
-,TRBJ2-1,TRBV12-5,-,TGTGCTAGTGGGCTGGGGCGCAACAATGAGCAGTTCTTC,CASGLGRNNEQFF
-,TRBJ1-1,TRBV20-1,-,TGCAGTGCTACAATGAACACTGAAGCTTTCTTT,CSATMNTEAFF
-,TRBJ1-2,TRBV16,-,TGTGCCAGCAGCCAATCTCAGGGCTCCTATGGCTACACCTTC,CASSQSQGSYGYTF
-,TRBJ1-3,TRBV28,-,TGTGCCAGCAGTTCGGGGGGACGAAGCTCTGGAAACACCATATATTTT,CASSSGGRSSGNTIYF
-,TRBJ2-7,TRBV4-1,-,TGCGCCAGCAGCCAAGATCGGGGATACTCCTACGAGCAGTACTTC,CASSQDRGYSYEQYF
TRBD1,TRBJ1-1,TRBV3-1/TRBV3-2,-,TGTGCCAGCAGCTCTTTGACAGGGGGGAACACTGAAGCTTTCTTT,CASSSLTGGNTEAFF
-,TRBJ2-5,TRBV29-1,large,TGCAGCGCCCGAAGAGGCTTCCAAGAGACCCAGTACTTC,CSARRGFQETQYF
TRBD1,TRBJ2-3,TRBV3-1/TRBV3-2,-,TGTGCCAGCTCCTTTCGGGACAGGCTTCGGTCAGATACGCAGTATTTT,CASSFRDRLRSDTQYF
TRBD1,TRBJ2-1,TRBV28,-,TGTGCCAGCAGTCCCCGGGACAGGGTAAGCAATGAGCAGTTCTTC,CASSPRDRVSNEQFF
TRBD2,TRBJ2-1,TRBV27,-,TGTGCCAGCAGTTTATTGCTAGCGGGAAACTACAATGAGCAGTTCTTC,CASSLLLAGNYNEQFF
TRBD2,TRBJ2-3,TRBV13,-,TGTGCCAGCAGCTTAGGGACTAGCGGGGGGACGATAAGAGGCACAGATACGCAGTATTTT,CASSLGTSGGTIRGTDTQYF
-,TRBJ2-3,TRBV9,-,TGTGCCAGCAGCCCCACGGAGGGACGGCTAATAGATACGCAGTATTTT,CASSPTEGRLIDTQYF
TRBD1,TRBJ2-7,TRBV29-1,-,TGCAGCGTTGCAACCGGGACAGGGGGACTCGAGCAGTACTTC,CSVATGTGGLEQYF
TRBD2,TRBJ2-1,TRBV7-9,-,TGTGCCAGCAGCTTACCCTGGACTAGCACCGACAATGAGCAGTTCTTC,CASSLPWTSTDNEQFF
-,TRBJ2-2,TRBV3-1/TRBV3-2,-,TGTGCCAGCAGCCAAGATTGGGCCACCGAGGAGCTGTTTTTT,CASSQDWATEELFF
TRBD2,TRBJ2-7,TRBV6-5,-,TGTGCCAGCAGGGCGGGACTAGCCTACGAGCAGTACTTC,CASRAGLAYEQYF
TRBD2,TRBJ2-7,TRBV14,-,TGTGCCAGCAGCCCTTGGGGACTAGCGGGTTACGAGCAGTACTTC,CASSPWGLAGYEQYF
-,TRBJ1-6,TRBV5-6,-,TGTGCCAGCAGCTCCACCTGGGGGGACGGCAATTCACCCCTCCACTTT,CASSSTWGDGNSPLHF
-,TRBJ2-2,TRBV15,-,TGTGCCACCCAGGGGGGCACCGGGGAGCTGTTTTTT,CATQGGTGELFF